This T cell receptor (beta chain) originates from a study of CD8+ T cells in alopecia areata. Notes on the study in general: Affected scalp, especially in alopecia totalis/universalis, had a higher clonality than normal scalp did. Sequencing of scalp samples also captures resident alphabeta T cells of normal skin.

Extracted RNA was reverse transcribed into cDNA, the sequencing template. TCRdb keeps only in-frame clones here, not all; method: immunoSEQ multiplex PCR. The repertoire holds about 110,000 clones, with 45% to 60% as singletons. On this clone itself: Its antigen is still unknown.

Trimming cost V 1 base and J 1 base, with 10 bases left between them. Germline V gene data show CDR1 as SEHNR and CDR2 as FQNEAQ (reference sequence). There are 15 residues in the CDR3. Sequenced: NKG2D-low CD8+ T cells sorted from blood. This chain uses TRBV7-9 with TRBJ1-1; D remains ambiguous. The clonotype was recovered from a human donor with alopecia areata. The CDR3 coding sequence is TGTGCCAGCAGCTTAGTCAGAGCCGAGAACACTGAAGCTTTCTTT. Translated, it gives CASSLVRAENTEAFF.